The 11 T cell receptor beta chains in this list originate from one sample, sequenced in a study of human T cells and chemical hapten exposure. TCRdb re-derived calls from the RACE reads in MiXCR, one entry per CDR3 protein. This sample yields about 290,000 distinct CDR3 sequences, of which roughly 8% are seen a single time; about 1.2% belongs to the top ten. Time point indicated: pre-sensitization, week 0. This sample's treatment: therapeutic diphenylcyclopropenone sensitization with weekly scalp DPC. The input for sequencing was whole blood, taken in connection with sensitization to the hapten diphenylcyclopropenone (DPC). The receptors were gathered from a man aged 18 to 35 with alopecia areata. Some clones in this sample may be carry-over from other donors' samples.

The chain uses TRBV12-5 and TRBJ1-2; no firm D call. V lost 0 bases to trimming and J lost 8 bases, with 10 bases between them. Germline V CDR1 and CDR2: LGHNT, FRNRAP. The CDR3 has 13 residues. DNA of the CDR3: TGTGCTAGTGGTTTGGTTCCTGTGGCGGGCTACACCTTC. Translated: CASGLVPVAGYTF.

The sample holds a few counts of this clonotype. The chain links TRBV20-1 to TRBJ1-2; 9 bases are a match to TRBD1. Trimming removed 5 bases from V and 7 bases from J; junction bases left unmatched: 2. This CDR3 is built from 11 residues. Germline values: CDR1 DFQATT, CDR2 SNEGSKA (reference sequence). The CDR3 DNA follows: TGCAGTGCTGGGGACAGGGTTGGCTACACCTTC. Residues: CSAGDRVGYTF.

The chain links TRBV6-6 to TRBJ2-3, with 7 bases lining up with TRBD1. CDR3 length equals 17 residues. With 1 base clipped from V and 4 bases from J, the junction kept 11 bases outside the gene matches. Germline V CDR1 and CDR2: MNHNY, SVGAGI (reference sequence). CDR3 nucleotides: TGTGCCAGCAGTTACTTGGGTAGGGGGCGGAGATCAGATACGCAGTATTTT. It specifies CASSYLGRGRRSDTQYF.

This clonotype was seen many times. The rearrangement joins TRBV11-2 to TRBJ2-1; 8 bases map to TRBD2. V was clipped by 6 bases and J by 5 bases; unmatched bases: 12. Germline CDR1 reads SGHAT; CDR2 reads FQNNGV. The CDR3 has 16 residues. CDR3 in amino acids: CASRPTGGASHNEQFF. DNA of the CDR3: TGTGCCAGCAGACCGACCGGGGGGGCTAGTCACAATGAGCAGTTCTTC.

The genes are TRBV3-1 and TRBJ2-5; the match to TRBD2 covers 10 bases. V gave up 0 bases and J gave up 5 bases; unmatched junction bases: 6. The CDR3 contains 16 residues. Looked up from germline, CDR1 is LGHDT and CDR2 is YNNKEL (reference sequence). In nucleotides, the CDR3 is TGTGCCAGCAGCCAAGATTGGACTAGCGGTGAGGAGACCCAGTACTTC. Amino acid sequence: CASSQDWTSGEETQYF.

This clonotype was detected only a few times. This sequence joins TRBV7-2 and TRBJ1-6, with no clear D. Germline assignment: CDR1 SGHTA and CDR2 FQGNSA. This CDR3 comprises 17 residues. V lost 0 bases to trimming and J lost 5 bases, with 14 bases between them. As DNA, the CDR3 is TGTGCCAGCAGCTTAGCGTTCAGTGCTGGCGATAATTCACCCCTCCACTTT. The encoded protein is CASSLAFSAGDNSPLHF.

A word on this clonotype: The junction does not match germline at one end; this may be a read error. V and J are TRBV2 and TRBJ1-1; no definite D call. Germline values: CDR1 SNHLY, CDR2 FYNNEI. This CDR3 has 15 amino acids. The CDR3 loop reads CASIDVVAGNAEAFF. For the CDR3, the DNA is TGTGCCAGCATTGACGTCGTTGCGGGGAACGCTGAAGCTTTCTTT.

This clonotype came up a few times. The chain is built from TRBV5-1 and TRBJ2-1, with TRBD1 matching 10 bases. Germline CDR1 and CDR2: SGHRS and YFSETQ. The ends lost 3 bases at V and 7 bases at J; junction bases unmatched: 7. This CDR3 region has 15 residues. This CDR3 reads CASSWTGTGVNEQFF. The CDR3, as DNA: TGCGCCAGCAGCTGGACCGGGACAGGGGTAAATGAGCAGTTCTTC.

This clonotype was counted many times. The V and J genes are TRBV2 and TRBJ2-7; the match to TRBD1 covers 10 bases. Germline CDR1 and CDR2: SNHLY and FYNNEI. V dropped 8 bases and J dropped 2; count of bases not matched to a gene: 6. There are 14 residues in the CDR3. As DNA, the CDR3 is TGTGCCAGCTCAGGACAGGGGGTCACCTACGAGCAGTACTTC. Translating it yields CASSGQGVTYEQYF.

The CDR3 DNA reads as TGTGCCATCACGGGACAGTCGGGCGGGGAGCTGTTTTTT. It specifies CAITGQSGGELFF. The rearrangement links TRBV10-3 to TRBJ2-2, with 7 bases fitting TRBD1. The CDR3 length is 13 residues. The germline V gene has CDR1 ENHRY and CDR2 SYGVKD. The trim removed 7 bases at V and 7 bases at J, leaving 6 bases unmatched.

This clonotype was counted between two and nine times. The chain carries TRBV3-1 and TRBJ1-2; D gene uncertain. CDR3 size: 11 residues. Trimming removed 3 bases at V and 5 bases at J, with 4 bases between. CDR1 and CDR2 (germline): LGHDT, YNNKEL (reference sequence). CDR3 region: CASSQRYGYTF. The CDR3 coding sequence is TGTGCCAGCAGCCAGCGGTATGGCTACACCTTC.